Shown below are 27 T cell receptor beta chains from a single sample sequenced in a study of blood T cells in healthy people across ages. PCR was performed a second time for about 7 to 12 cycles using a sample-barcoded 5' primer and a J-beta primer mix. TCRdb reprocessed the 5' RACE reads with MiXCR, giving one entry per CDR3 protein. Here the sample spans under 1 million distinct CDR3 sequences, about 42% being singletons. Material: blood. These receptors were collected from a man aged 55 to 70 in good health.

This clonotype has only a few counts. Here the CDR3 reads CAISDVGQRRIEAFF. The CDR3, as DNA: TGTGCCATCAGTGATGTGGGACAGCGACGAATTGAAGCTTTCTTT. The rearrangement links TRBV10-3 to TRBJ1-1; TRBD1 aligns across 7 bases. CDR3 length: 15 amino acids. In germline, CDR1 is ENHRY, CDR2 SYGVKD. Germline trimming cut 3 bases from V and 7 bases from J; bases unmatched to any gene: 11.

The table lists this clonotype with a count of one. The J gene is TRBJ2-1, the V gene TRBV6-2 or TRBV6-3; D call uncertain. CDR3 length: 11 residues. CDR1 is MNHEY, CDR2 SVGEGT, per germline. Between the trimmed V and J ends, which lost 4 bases and 10 bases, there was a span of 8 bases. In DNA, the CDR3 is TGTGCCAGCAGTTTCAAGTGGGAGCAGTTCTTC. It encodes CASSFKWEQFF.

In this sample, this clonotype turned up a few times. This chain uses TRBV7-9 with TRBJ1-1; D ambiguous. V lost 5 bases and J 3 bases, leaving 16 bases between the germline ends. The CDR3 length is 15 residues. Germline CDR1 reads SEHNR; CDR2 reads FQNEAQ (reference sequence). Written as DNA, the CDR3 is TGTGCCAGCAGCGAGAGAAGGCCAACTGACACTGAAGCTTTCTTT. It codes for CASSERRPTDTEAFF.

This clonotype was recorded a few times. The rearrangement joins TRBV27 to TRBJ1-1; D possibly corresponds to TRBD1 (5 bases). V was trimmed by 7 bases and J by 2 bases, leaving 8 bases between them. CDR3 length: 12 amino acids. The germline V gene has CDR1 MNHEY and CDR2 SMNVEV (reference sequence). The CDR3 nucleotides are TGTGCCAGCAAACAGGCTAACACTGAAGCTTTCTTT. Its translation is CASKQANTEAFF.

This clonotype occurred a few times. This chain uses TRBV11-2 with TRBJ2-7, with D perhaps assigned TRBD1 or TRBD2 (6 bases each). Deletions cut 3 bases from V and 4 bases from J, with 16 bases between. Germline-derived CDR1 and CDR2 are SGHAT and FQNNGV. There are 15 residues in the CDR3. The CDR3 spells CASSFPRRGQYEQYF. The CDR3 region has the DNA TGTGCCAGCAGCTTCCCCCGACGGGGGCAGTACGAGCAGTACTTC.

The chain carries TRBV20-1 and TRBJ1-1; 8 bases agree with TRBD1. The CDR3 contains 15 residues. Germline V CDR1 and CDR2: DFQATT, SNEGSKA (reference sequence). The ends lost 1 base at V and 0 bases at J; junction bases unmatched: 4. The CDR3 nucleotides are TGCAGTGCTAGAGCTCGACAGGGGATGAACACTGAAGCTTTCTTT. Translation: CSARARQGMNTEAFF.

This clonotype occurred a few times. V gene TRBV7-8 combines with J gene TRBJ1-2; no firm D call. The CDR3 has 16 amino acids. CDR1 is SGHVS and CDR2 is FQNEAQ in the germline V gene. With 4 bases removed from V and 0 bases from J, the gap between germline ends came to 15 bases. The CDR3 loop is CASSSGPGLANYGYTF. The CDR3 DNA reads as TGTGCCAGCAGCTCTGGGCCAGGCCTAGCTAACTATGGCTACACCTTC.

The chain carries TRBV15 and TRBJ2-3; possible D gene TRBD1, 6 bases. Trimming left V 1 base short and J 3 bases short, with 14 bases between. CDR1 and CDR2 (germline): LNHNV, YYDKDF (reference sequence). The CDR3 is made up of 16 amino acids. The DNA of the CDR3 is TGTGCCACCAGCAGAGCAAACAGGGTAGGGACAGATACGCAGTATTTT. This sequence encodes CATSRANRVGTDTQYF. The variable domain in full, completed from reference TRBV15 and TRBJ2-3, reads DAMVIQNPRYQVTQFGKPVTLSCSQTLNHNVMYWYQQKSSQAPKLLFHYYDKDFNNEADTPDNFQSRRPNTSFCFLDIRSPGLGDTAMYLCATSRANRVGTDTQYFGPGTRLTVL.

This clonotype was recorded a few times. The genes are TRBV14 and TRBJ1-2; tentative D call: TRBD1 (6 bases). Trimming cost V 0 bases and J 8 bases, with 13 bases left between them. There are 14 residues in the CDR3. The germline V gene encodes CDR1 SGHDN and CDR2 FVKESK. The CDR3 region has the DNA TGTGCCAGCAGCCAAGACAGGGGTGAAATGGGCTACACCTTC. As protein: CASSQDRGEMGYTF.

V is TRBV7-2 and J is TRBJ2-7; 8 bases match TRBD2. CDR1 and CDR2 (germline): SGHTA, FQGNSA. This CDR3 has 14 residues. V gave up 1 base and J gave up 4 bases; unmatched junction bases: 3. CDR3 sequence reads: CASSLEGTRYEQYF. CDR3 in DNA: TGTGCCAGCAGCTTAGAAGGGACTAGATACGAGCAGTACTTC.

This clonotype has just one count. CDR3 sequence reads: CASRQGQGNTGELFF. The CDR3 nucleotides are TGTGCCAGCAGACAGGGACAGGGCAACACCGGGGAGCTGTTTTTT. This chain joins TRBV7-2 and TRBJ2-2; 9 bases match TRBD1. Germline CDR1 and CDR2: SGHTA and FQGNSA. The V segment lost 6 bases and the J segment 2 bases; nucleotides outside the gene matches: 4. CDR3 length: 15 amino acids.

This rearrangement joins TRBV5-6 to TRBJ2-5, with D possibly TRBD2 on 6 matching bases. With 2 bases removed from V and 3 bases from J, the gap between germline ends came to 14 bases. The germline CDR1 and CDR2 sequences are SGHDT and YYEEEE. The CDR3 is made up of 15 amino acids. The CDR3, as DNA: TGTGCCAGCAGCTTAGTAAGGGACTTAAAAGAGACCCAGTACTTC. Its protein product is CASSLVRDLKETQYF.

This chain connects TRBV5-1 to TRBJ2-2; TRBD1 aligns across 7 bases. CDR1 is SGHRS, CDR2 YFSETQ, per germline. V shed 4 bases and J 5 bases; nucleotides not matched to a gene: 5. This CDR3 region has 14 residues. In DNA form, the CDR3 reads TGCGCCAGCAGCAGTCCAGGGGGTACCGGGGAGCTGTTTTTT. Translating gives CASSSPGGTGELFF.

This clonotype was observed a single time. The rearrangement uses TRBV7-3 and TRBJ2-6; D call uncertain. The germline V gene encodes CDR1 SGHTA and CDR2 FQGTGA. V dropped 2 bases and J dropped 4 bases, with 9 bases sitting between them. The CDR3 spans 15 residues. CDR3 loop: CASSLSGVGANVLTF. CDR3 bases: TGTGCCAGCAGCTTATCTGGGGTAGGGGCCAACGTCCTGACTTTC.

The chain links TRBV2 to TRBJ2-7, with a weak D call TRBD2 (6 bases). Germline V gene data show CDR1 as SNHLY and CDR2 as FYNNEI. The V end lost 7 bases, the J end lost 1 base, and 17 bases lay between the germline ends. The CDR3 runs 15 residues. The CDR3 loop is CASIGRQGRSYEQYF. The CDR3 bases are TGTGCCAGCATTGGGAGGCAGGGACGGTCCTACGAGCAGTACTTC.

This clonotype came up a few times. CDR3 nucleotide sequence: TGCAGTGCTGAGAGGGGGGGGAAATCTCACTATGGCTACACCTTC. Encoded protein: CSAERGGKSHYGYTF. The chain carries TRBV20-1 and TRBJ1-2, with D maybe TRBD1 (6 bases). The V gene's germline CDR1 is DFQATT and CDR2 SNEGSKA (reference sequence). The CDR3 contains 15 residues. Between the trimmed V and J ends, which lost 5 bases and 3 bases, there was a span of 19 bases.

The rearrangement links TRBV12-3 or TRBV12-4 to TRBJ2-7; the match to TRBD1 covers 7 bases. The CDR3 runs to 12 residues. J gave up 6 bases and V 6 bases, and 5 bases lay outside the gene matches. The CDR3 DNA sequence: TGTGCCAGCAGACAGGGACAGCGCGAGCAGTACTTC. Amino acid sequence: CASRQGQREQYF.

This clonotype was seen repeatedly, ten times or more. The chain employs TRBV7-2 and TRBJ2-7; weak D call: TRBD1 (5 bases). Germline V lookup: CDR1 SGHTA, CDR2 FQGNSA. The V end lost 5 bases, the J end lost 5 bases, and 13 bases lay between the germline ends. The CDR3 length is 13 residues. Here the CDR3 DNA reads TGTGCCAGCAGCAGGGGAACAGCCAACGAGCAGTACTTC. Its protein is CASSRGTANEQYF.

This clonotype was picked up many times. This chain connects TRBV27 to TRBJ2-7, with a tentative D call TRBD2 (6 bases). There are 15 residues in the CDR3. The V gene's germline CDR1 is MNHEY and CDR2 SMNVEV (reference sequence). Between the trimmed V and J ends, which lost 7 bases and 2 bases, there was a span of 18 bases. For the CDR3, the DNA is TGTGCCAGCAAGAGACTAGACACGGGGGCCTACGAGCAGTACTTC. Its protein product is CASKRLDTGAYEQYF.

There are a few counts of this clonotype. The chain employs TRBV7-2 and TRBJ1-1; D remains unclear. The ends were cut back, 5 bases at V and 6 bases at J, with 16 bases in the middle. The CDR3 consists of 14 residues. The germline CDR1 and CDR2 sequences are SGHTA and FQGNSA. The CDR3 nucleotides read TGTGCCAGCAGCGTAACATCACGAGATCCTGAAGCTTTCTTT. Translating gives CASSVTSRDPEAFF.

This clonotype was counted at least ten times. The genes are TRBV27 and TRBJ2-7; D perhaps matches TRBD2 (5 bases). Trimming stripped 5 bases from V and 0 bases from J, with 17 bases between. Germline values: CDR1 MNHEY, CDR2 SMNVEV (reference sequence). The CDR3 is 16 residues long. The chain's CDR3 is CASSPTRGWGSYEQYF. CDR3 DNA: TGTGCCAGCAGTCCAACCCGGGGTTGGGGCTCCTACGAGCAGTACTTC.

The rearrangement links TRBV5-1 to TRBJ2-5; 7 bases are shared with TRBD1. The tail of the sequence fits TRBJ2-7 better, so the J call may be wrong. Germline CDR1 SGHRS, CDR2 YFSETQ. CDR3 length equals 14 residues. Here the CDR3 reads CASSTRGQLYEQYF. The CDR3 bases are TGCGCCAGCAGCACGAGGGGACAGTTGTACGAGCAGTACTTC.

In its sample, this clonotype was seen a few times. The chain employs TRBV7-2 and TRBJ1-5; tentatively, D is TRBD1 (5 bases). The germline CDR1 and CDR2 sequences are SGHTA and FQGNSA. V lost 3 bases and J 9 bases, leaving 9 bases between the germline ends. This CDR3 region has 12 residues. In DNA, the CDR3 is TGTGCCAGCAGCTTCGCCGGGACGCCCCAGCATTTT. Translating it yields CASSFAGTPQHF.

This chain links TRBV29-1 with TRBJ2-5; TRBD1 matches at 7 bases. V lost 8 bases, J lost 1 base, and 10 bases stayed unmatched. The CDR3 has 14 residues. CDR1 is SQVTM, CDR2 ANQGSEA, per germline. The CDR3 nucleotides read TGCAGCTGTCTCGGACAGGCTCTCCAAGAGACCCAGTACTTC. Translation gives CSCLGQALQETQYF.

V and J are TRBV14 and TRBJ1-4; D is uncertain. Trimming took 4 bases from V and 5 from J, leaving 23 bases between them. The germline gives CDR1 SGHDN, CDR2 FVKESK. The CDR3 spans 18 residues. The CDR3 DNA sequence: TGTGCCAGCAGCCGGAGCCTGGCAGCTCAGCCCCGAAATGAAAAACTGTTTTTT. Translated: CASSRSLAAQPRNEKLFF.

There are a few counts of this clonotype. The chain carries TRBV6-6 and TRBJ1-5, with D possibly being TRBD1 (5 bases). Trimming took off 4 bases at V and 0 bases at J, with 13 bases between the two ends. Per germline, CDR1 MNHNY and CDR2 SVGAGI (reference sequence). CDR3 length equals 16 residues. This chain's CDR3 is CASSSGGSRSNQPQHF. For the CDR3, the DNA is TGTGCCAGCAGTTCGGGGGGGTCTCGTAGCAATCAGCCCCAGCATTTT.

The V call is TRBV20-1, the J call TRBJ2-7, with 9 bases lining up with TRBD1. The CDR3 runs to 13 residues. The germline V gene has CDR1 DFQATT and CDR2 SNEGSKA (reference sequence). V lost 3 bases to trimming and J lost 4 bases; unmatched junction nucleotides: 4. CDR3 in amino acids: CSARGQGEYEQYF. CDR3 nucleotides: TGCAGTGCTAGGGGACAGGGAGAATACGAGCAGTACTTC.